This entry lists 18 T cell receptor beta chains sequenced from one sample in a study of cytomegalovirus exposure and HLA in healthy donors. PCR involved 60 Vbeta and 13 Jbeta primers. Clones were sequenced by immunoSEQ multiplex PCR, and TCRdb holds only the in-frame ones, with some missing. The data show about 190,000 clones, around 80% seen once. Sequencing used PBMCs. The receptors shown here come from a man aged 35 to 55 in good health and CMV-seropositive.

The chain has TRBV10-3 and TRBJ1-4; 7 positions match TRBD1. The germline gives CDR1 ENHRY, CDR2 SYGVKD. Trimming cost V 0 bases and J 3 bases; bases outside gene matches: 1. The CDR3 extends over 15 amino acids. CDR3 loop: CAISESGGPNEKLFF. Written as DNA, the CDR3 is TGTGCCATCAGTGAGTCAGGGGGCCCTAATGAAAAACTGTTTTTT.

V is TRBV5-4 and J is TRBJ1-2; the match to TRBD1 covers 7 bases. CDR1 and CDR2 from the germline V gene are SGHNT and YYREEE (reference sequence). The CDR3 loop spans 15 amino acids. The junction had 5 bases not matched to a gene; V was cut back by 2 bases and J by 1 base. CDR3 region: CASSLNRGGNYGYTF. CDR3 coding DNA: TGTGCCAGCAGCTTAAACAGGGGAGGTAACTATGGCTACACCTTC.

The V call is TRBV30, the J call TRBJ2-3, with D perhaps matching TRBD1 (6 bases). The CDR3 covers 12 residues. Per germline, CDR1 GTSNPN and CDR2 SVGIG (reference sequence). The CDR3 DNA sequence: TGTGCTGCGACAGGCGGCACAGATACGCAGTATTTT. It specifies CAATGGTDTQYF.

The chain employs TRBV7-9 and TRBJ2-7; the match to TRBD1 covers 7 bases. V trimming: 5 bases; J trimming: 0 bases; junction bases outside the gene matches: 7. The CDR3 sequence is 15 residues long. Germline values: CDR1 SEHNR, CDR2 FQNEAQ (reference sequence). This CDR3 reads CASSPGQLSSYEQYF. In DNA form, the CDR3 reads TGTGCCAGCAGCCCGGGACAGCTGAGCTCCTACGAGCAGTACTTC.

The rearrangement uses TRBV5-1 and TRBJ1-2; 8 nucleotides match TRBD1. J lost 5 bases, V lost 4 bases, and 7 bases had no gene match. Germline V CDR1 and CDR2: SGHRS, YFSETQ. The CDR3 loop spans 14 amino acids. The CDR3 nucleotides are TGCGCCAGCAGCCCCGAGGGACAGGTATATGGCTACACCTTC. Its protein product is CASSPEGQVYGYTF.

The rearrangement uses TRBV5-4 and TRBJ2-7; D possibly corresponds to TRBD2 (6 bases). V lost 0 bases, J lost 1 base, and 8 bases lay in between. CDR1 and CDR2 (germline): SGHNT, YYREEE (reference sequence). CDR3 length: 14 residues. In DNA, the CDR3 is TGTGCCAGCAGCTTGGCCGGGAGATCCTACGAGCAGTACTTC. Amino acids: CASSLAGRSYEQYF.

This clone was picked up one time. The chain has TRBV7-8 and TRBJ2-2, with 14 bases lining up with TRBD2. The CDR3 sequence is 16 residues long. Germline trimming cut 5 bases from V and 3 bases from J; bases unmatched to any gene: 2. CDR1 and CDR2 (germline): SGHVS, FQNEAQ. CDR3 in DNA: TGTGCCAGCAGCAAGGGACTAGCGGGGGACACCGGGGAGCTGTTTTTT. Its translation: CASSKGLAGDTGELFF.

V and J are TRBV6-5 and TRBJ2-2; D unresolved. Germline CDR1 and CDR2: MNHEY and SVGAGI. Trimming shortened V by 10 bases and J by 6 bases, and 9 bases separated the two germline ends. This CDR3 spans 11 amino acids. The CDR3 DNA sequence: TGTGCCACCCGGGTCGCCGGGGAGCTGTTTTTT. Amino acid sequence: CATRVAGELFF.

This clone showed up just a few times. A read error may account for a junction end that differs from germline. The chain employs TRBV7-9 and TRBJ2-7; 8 bases align to TRBD2. CDR3 size: 12 residues. The germline V gene has CDR1 SEHNR and CDR2 FQNEAQ (reference sequence). CDR3 coding DNA: TGTTCCAGCAGTGCGGGAGGATACGAGCAGTACTTC. Translation: CSSSAGGYEQYF.

V gene TRBV7-8 combines with J gene TRBJ2-1, with TRBD2 as a possible D gene (5 bases). Trimming took off 5 bases at V and 7 bases at J, with 18 bases between the two ends. Germline V gene sequence: CDR1 SGHVS, CDR2 FQNEAQ. This CDR3 is 15 amino acids long. The CDR3 sequence is CASSPRGSGWNEQFF. The CDR3 DNA sequence: TGTGCCAGCAGCCCCCGCGGGTCGGGGTGGAATGAGCAGTTCTTC.

This rearrangement joins TRBV5-4 to TRBJ2-3; D is perhaps TRBD2 (7 bases). The CDR3 contains 15 residues. Germline V gene data show CDR1 as SGHNT and CDR2 as YYREEE (reference sequence). The ends were cut back, 4 bases at V and 5 bases at J, with 17 bases in the middle. The CDR3: CASSEYGGRQDTQYF. The CDR3 DNA reads TGTGCCAGCAGCGAGTACGGGGGGCGGCAAGATACGCAGTATTTT.

The rearrangement uses TRBV7-2 and TRBJ1-2; TRBD1 might be the D (6 bases). CDR3 size: 18 residues. Trimming pared 5 bases from V and 2 bases from J, leaving 24 bases between. Looked up from germline, CDR1 is SGHTA and CDR2 is FQGNSA. The chain's CDR3 is CASSPRGWGAGENYGYTF. CDR3 nucleotide sequence: TGTGCCAGCAGCCCTAGGGGGTGGGGCGCGGGGGAAAACTATGGCTACACCTTC.

This chain connects TRBV6-5 to TRBJ1-1; 8 nucleotides match TRBD1. The trim removed 6 bases at V and 3 bases at J, leaving 9 bases unmatched. Per the germline V gene, CDR1 is MNHEY and CDR2 is SVGAGI. The CDR3 runs to 15 residues. In nucleotides, the CDR3 is TGTGCCAGCAGAAGGACAGGGCCCTTACACACTGAAGCTTTCTTT. This encodes CASRRTGPLHTEAFF.

The gene calls are TRBV18 and TRBJ1-1; D perhaps matches TRBD1 (5 bases). The length of the CDR3 is 15 residues. Germline lookup yields CDR1 KGHSH and CDR2 LQKENI. The germline V and J ends were trimmed by 3 bases and 1 base, with 12 bases remaining between them. CDR3 nucleotides: TGTGCCAGCTCACCGTCAAAGGGGTCGAACACTGAAGCTTTCTTT. Residues: CASSPSKGSNTEAFF.

The V gene is TRBV5-1, the J gene TRBJ2-5, with 7 positions matching TRBD1. The J call is doubtful: the DNA matches TRBJ2-7 better. Germline loops: CDR1 SGHRS, CDR2 YFSETQ. This CDR3 contains 16 residues. This CDR3 is CASSLATPGQTYEQYF. CDR3 sequence (DNA): TGCGCCAGCAGCTTGGCAACACCGGGACAGACCTACGAGCAGTACTTC.

This clone was found a few times. The gene calls are TRBV6-6 and TRBJ1-4; D uncertain. Trimming shortened V by 5 bases and J by 6 bases, and 13 bases separated the two germline ends. Germline CDR1 is MNHNY and CDR2 is SVGAGI (reference sequence). The CDR3 has 14 residues. This CDR3 is CASSPSSGYEKLFF. The CDR3 nucleotides read TGTGCCAGCAGTCCCTCATCGGGATATGAAAAACTGTTTTTT.

The chain has TRBV14 and TRBJ1-6, with a weak D call TRBD1 (6 bases). V lost 4 bases, J lost 7 bases, and 14 bases lay in between. The CDR3 covers 15 residues. Per the germline V gene, CDR1 is SGHDN and CDR2 is FVKESK. The CDR3 nucleotides read TGTGCCAGCAGCCGGAACAGGGCAGTGAATTCACCCCTCCACTTT. It is translated as CASSRNRAVNSPLHF.

V is TRBV13 and J is TRBJ2-1; D gene uncertain. The CDR3 runs 15 residues. Germline V CDR1 and CDR2: PRHDT, FYEKMQ (reference sequence). The V end lost 5 bases, the J end lost 3 bases, and 14 bases lay between the germline ends. CDR3 bases: TGTGCCAGCAGCACCTTTTGGGCTGGCTACAATGAGCAGTTCTTC. Translated, it gives CASSTFWAGYNEQFF.